This T cell receptor beta chain was observed in a study of Tregs in tolerant kidney transplant recipients. Turning to the study itself: Related graft donors supplied nonmyeloablative bone marrow transplants, and mixed chimerism was transient.

Unstimulated Tregs (CD4+CD25+CD127-) and CD4+CD25- non-Tregs were sorted from PBMCs. Study conclusions and caveats: Nucleotide sequences could not be compared across some patients' samples due to primer changes. Tregs expanded with activated donor B cells seemed most donor-specific.

This clone was seen just once. The antigen remains unidentified. Sequencing used immunoSEQ multiplex PCR; TCRdb keeps in-frame clones, though not all of them. The sample includes fewer than 80,000 clones, 70% to 90% of them seen just once. V shed 3 bases and J 1 base; nucleotides not matched to a gene: 2. CDR1 and CDR2 from the germline V gene are KGHSH and LQKENI. This CDR3 has 15 amino acids. Sequenced here: CD4+ T cells from blood, sampled before the transplant. J is TRBJ2-2 and V is TRBV18, with 7 bases lining up with TRBD1. This clonotype originated in a human donor who received a combined kidney and bone marrow transplant. The CDR3 region is CASSPGQQNTGELFF. In DNA, the CDR3 is TGTGCCAGCTCACCGGGACAGCAGAACACCGGGGAGCTGTTTTTT.